Below, 28 T cell receptor beta chains from the same sample are listed, as sequenced in a study of cytomegalovirus exposure and HLA in healthy donors. Amplification used 60 Vbeta primers and 13 Jbeta primers. Data came from immunoSEQ multiplex PCR; TCRdb stores just in-frame clones and leaves some out. The repertoire has 100,000 to 150,000 clones, about 81% of them found once; the top ten carry approximately 1.1%. The sample was PBMCs. Receptors originate from a woman in her 30s in good health and CMV-seronegative.

This chain connects TRBV7-2 to TRBJ2-7; 10 positions agree with TRBD1. Germline assignment: CDR1 SGHTA and CDR2 FQGNSA. Trimming at V came to 5 bases and at J to 2 bases, leaving 3 bases not matched to a gene. CDR3 length: 14 amino acids. The CDR3 loop reads CASSLGTGAYEQYF. CDR3 nucleotide sequence: TGTGCCAGCAGCCTCGGGACAGGGGCCTACGAGCAGTACTTC.

In DNA, the CDR3 is TGTGCCTGGAGTGCGGGACAGAAATCGGGAGCTTTCTTT. Encoded protein: CAWSAGQKSGAFF. The chain combines TRBV30 with TRBJ1-1; 7 bases line up with TRBD1. Germline values: CDR1 GTSNPN, CDR2 SVGIG (reference sequence). The junction had 9 bases not matched to a gene; V was cut back by 1 base and J by 10 bases. This CDR3 region has 13 residues.

The V call is TRBV5-4, the J call TRBJ1-2, with a possible D match to TRBD1 (6 bases). Germline loops: CDR1 SGHNT, CDR2 YYREEE (reference sequence). V lost 6 bases and J 6 bases, leaving 15 bases between the germline ends. This CDR3 contains 13 residues. CDR3 in amino acids: CASTNGGGNGYTF. In nucleotides, the CDR3 is TGTGCCAGCACCAACGGGGGGGGCAATGGCTACACCTTC.

The V and J genes are TRBV10-3 and TRBJ2-7; 8 bases match TRBD1. The CDR3 is 14 amino acids. With 10 bases clipped from V and 4 bases from J, the junction kept 12 bases outside the gene matches. CDR1 is ENHRY, CDR2 SYGVKD, per germline. The CDR3 sequence: CATGAGTGLYEQYF. Here the CDR3 DNA reads TGTGCCACCGGAGCCGGGACAGGCCTTTACGAGCAGTACTTC.

Turning to this clone: Other nucleotide sequences from this sample produce the same CDR3. V is TRBV7-9 and J is TRBJ1-1; D is undetermined. In germline, CDR1 is SEHNR, CDR2 FQNEAQ (reference sequence). The CDR3 length is 11 residues. Deletions cut 11 bases from V and 6 bases from J, with 13 bases between. DNA for the CDR3: TGTGCCCCGGAGGTTTTCGCTGAAGCTTTCTTT. It translates to CAPEVFAEAFF.

The V and J genes are TRBV5-8 and TRBJ2-1, with 13 bases matching TRBD2. CDR3 length equals 16 residues. The trim removed 4 bases at V and 4 bases at J, leaving 5 bases unmatched. The germline CDR1 and CDR2 sequences are SGHTS and YDEGEE. The CDR3 region has the DNA TGTGCCAGCAGCCAGGGACTAGCGGGGATGTACAATGAGCAGTTCTTC. Translated, it gives CASSQGLAGMYNEQFF.

The V gene is TRBV5-6, the J gene TRBJ1-2, with 7 positions matching TRBD1. With V trimmed by 1 base and J by 7 bases, 13 bases remained unmatched. Per germline, CDR1 SGHDT and CDR2 YYEEEE. The CDR3 has 16 residues. The CDR3 spells CASSLSHRGGMAGYTF. The CDR3 DNA is TGTGCCAGCAGCTTGTCCCACAGGGGAGGTATGGCTGGCTACACCTTC. The entire variable domain, with the rest obtained from reference TRBV5-6 and TRBJ1-2, is as follows: DAGVTQSPTHLIKTRGQQVTLRCSPKSGHDTVSWYQQALGQGPQFIFQYYEEEERQRGNFPDRFSGHQFPNYSSELNVNALLLGDSALYLCASSLSHRGGMAGYTFGSGTRLTVV.

This clone was seen more than once but under ten times. Other DNA sequences in the sample encode the same CDR3. The chain's CDR3 is CASSLSLAGGPTDTQYF. The CDR3 DNA sequence: TGTGCCAGCAGTTTATCTTTGGCGGGGGGGCCAACAGATACGCAGTATTTT. The chain has TRBV27 and TRBJ2-3, with TRBD2 identical over 9 bases. V dropped 0 bases and J dropped 3; count of bases not matched to a gene: 7. Germline lookup yields CDR1 MNHEY and CDR2 SMNVEV (reference sequence). The length of the CDR3 is 17 residues.

The chain is built from TRBV4-3 and TRBJ1-3; D may be TRBD1 (6 bases). The CDR3 is made up of 16 amino acids. The germline CDR1 and CDR2 sequences are LGHNA and YSLEER. V was cut by 3 bases and J by 0 bases, with 12 bases left in between. CDR3 loop: CASSQEQGLSGNTIYF. CDR3 nucleotide sequence: TGCGCCAGCAGCCAGGAACAGGGCCTCTCTGGAAACACCATATATTTT.

The genes are TRBV5-1 and TRBJ2-1, with D tentatively TRBD2 (6 bases). This CDR3 region has 15 residues. The V and J ends lost 5 bases and 10 bases respectively, with 22 bases between them. Germline V gives CDR1 SGHRS, CDR2 YFSETQ. The DNA for the CDR3 is TGCGCCAGCAGAGCCCGAGCGGGTGAGGTTGGCGAGCAGTTCTTC. It is translated as CASRARAGEVGEQFF.

This clone was observed a few times. The chain combines TRBV30 with TRBJ2-7, with 8 bases that match TRBD2. The CDR3 extends over 16 amino acids. V gave up 2 bases and J gave up 1 base; unmatched junction bases: 10. In germline, CDR1 is GTSNPN, CDR2 SVGIG (reference sequence). As DNA, the CDR3 is TGTGCCTGGAGTTCGATTCATATAGCGGGATCCTACGAGCAGTACTTC. It encodes CAWSSIHIAGSYEQYF.

This chain connects TRBV29-1 to TRBJ1-2; a possible D gene is TRBD1 (5 bases). Trimming cost V 3 bases and J 0 bases, with 11 bases left between them. This CDR3 is built from 14 residues. Per germline, CDR1 SQVTM and CDR2 ANQGSEA. In DNA, the CDR3 is TGCAGCGTTGACAGGGTACGAGCTAACTATGGCTACACCTTC. Encoded protein: CSVDRVRANYGYTF.

This clone was detected only a few times. DNA of the CDR3: TGCGCCAGCAGCTTGGCCCCTACAGGGCTCTCTAGGGGCTACACCTTC. This encodes CASSLAPTGLSRGYTF. This chain joins TRBV5-1 and TRBJ1-2; D might be TRBD1 (6 bases). The CDR3 has 16 amino acids. In germline, CDR1 is SGHRS, CDR2 YFSETQ. V shed 0 bases and J shed 8 bases, with 20 bases lying between them. Together with reference TRBV5-1 and TRBJ1-2, the CDR3 gives the full variable domain: KAGVTQTPRYLIKTRGQQVTLSCSPISGHRSVSWYQQTPGQGLQFLFEYFSETQRNKGNFPGRFSGRQFSNSRSEMNVSTLELGDSALYLCASSLAPTGLSRGYTFGSGTRLTVV.

The chain couples TRBV7-9 to TRBJ1-1; D not certain. From germline, CDR1 is SEHNR and CDR2 FQNEAQ (reference sequence). The V end was cut by 4 bases, the J end by 0 bases, with 6 bases between. The CDR3 has 13 amino acids. CDR3 loop: CASSSYVNTEAFF. CDR3 sequence (DNA): TGTGCCAGCAGCTCTTATGTGAACACTGAAGCTTTCTTT.

This chain links TRBV15 with TRBJ2-5; D perhaps matches TRBD2 (6 bases). With 4 bases removed from V and 0 bases from J, the gap between germline ends came to 6 bases. Germline V gene sequence: CDR1 LNHNV, CDR2 YYDKDF (reference sequence). There are 13 residues in the CDR3. The CDR3: CATSTGDQETQYF. CDR3 bases: TGTGCCACCAGCACGGGGGACCAAGAGACCCAGTACTTC.

The rearrangement joins TRBV14 to TRBJ1-2, with a tentative D call TRBD1 (5 bases). The CDR3 has 13 amino acids. V was cut by 5 bases and J by 3 bases, with 10 bases left in between. Germline CDR1 is SGHDN and CDR2 is FVKESK. The CDR3 DNA is TGTGCCAGCAGCTCCGACAGATACTATGGCTACACCTTC. It specifies CASSSDRYYGYTF.

This chain joins TRBV6-6 and TRBJ1-6; 8 nucleotides agree with TRBD1. The ends lost 6 bases at V and 7 bases at J; junction bases unmatched: 5. CDR1 and CDR2 (germline): MNHNY, SVGAGI (reference sequence). The CDR3 totals 14 residues. CDR3 sequence: CASRATGDNSPLHF. CDR3 nucleotides: TGTGCCAGCAGAGCGACAGGGGACAATTCACCCCTCCACTTT.

The chain couples TRBV7-9 to TRBJ2-2; 9 bases match TRBD1. The CDR3 totals 16 residues. Looked up from germline, CDR1 is SEHNR and CDR2 is FQNEAQ (reference sequence). With 1 base clipped from V and 4 bases from J, the junction kept 4 bases outside the gene matches. The CDR3 DNA sequence: TGTGCCAGCAGCTTAGTTGGGACAGGGCCCACCGGGGAGCTGTTTTTT. It codes for CASSLVGTGPTGELFF.

The chain uses TRBV5-6 and TRBJ2-5; perhaps TRBD2 as D (6 bases). CDR3 length equals 13 residues. Germline V gene lookup returns CDR1 SGHDT and CDR2 YYEEEE. V lost 6 bases and J 7 bases, leaving 16 bases between the germline ends. CDR3 sequence (DNA): TGTGCCAGCATGGCGGAGGGCGCGTGGACCCAGTACTTC. Encoded protein: CASMAEGAWTQYF.

V usage is TRBV30 and J usage is TRBJ1-3; D uncertain. CDR3 length equals 12 residues. Germline V CDR1 and CDR2: GTSNPN, SVGIG (reference sequence). The germline V and J ends were trimmed by 0 bases and 3 bases, with 3 bases remaining between them. The CDR3 DNA sequence: TGTGCCTGGAGTGTCTATGGAAACACCATATATTTT. Translating gives CAWSVYGNTIYF. The full variable domain, in which reference TRBV30 and TRBJ1-3 provide the parts outside the CDR3, is SQTIHQWPATLVQPVGSPLSLECTVEGTSNPNLYWYRQAAGRGLQLLFYSVGIGQISSEVPQNLSASRPQDRQFILSSKKLLLSDSGFYLCAWSVYGNTIYFGEGSWLTVV.

The rearrangement joins TRBV11-2 to TRBJ1-4; TRBD1 aligns across 9 bases. Germline V gene data show CDR1 as SGHAT and CDR2 as FQNNGV. V was pared by 4 bases and J by 4 bases, with 10 bases of the junction left unmatched. The CDR3 runs to 17 residues. The CDR3 DNA reads TGTGCCAGCAGCTCCCAACCCAGGGGACAGGGTAATGAAAAACTGTTTTTT. As protein: CASSSQPRGQGNEKLFF. The whole variable domain, filled in from reference TRBV11-2 and TRBJ1-4, reads EAGVAQSPRYKIIEKRQSVAFWCNPISGHATLYWYQQILGQGPKLLIQFQNNGVVDDSQLPKDRFSAERLKGVDSTLKIQPAKLEDSAVYLCASSSQPRGQGNEKLFFGSGTQLSVL.

This chain links TRBV19 with TRBJ2-7; D gene uncertain. Germline lookup yields CDR1 LNHDA and CDR2 SQIVND (reference sequence). Trimming took off 6 bases at V and 7 bases at J, with 19 bases between the two ends. The CDR3 consists of 14 residues. CDR3 sequence reads: CASRPTAAVSEQYF. In DNA form, the CDR3 reads TGTGCCAGTAGACCAACCGCTGCGGTCTCAGAGCAGTACTTC.

The chain has TRBV7-2 and TRBJ2-7; 8 nucleotides agree with TRBD1. V lost 5 bases to trimming and J lost 3 bases; unmatched junction nucleotides: 3. Germline CDR1 reads SGHTA; CDR2 reads FQGNSA. CDR3 size: 13 residues. The CDR3 bases are TGTGCCAGCAGCCGGGACAGGTTCTACGAGCAGTACTTC. The encoded protein is CASSRDRFYEQYF. The complete variable domain, with remaining parts taken from reference TRBV7-2 and TRBJ2-7, reads GAGVSQSPSNKVTEKGKDVELRCDPISGHTALYWYRQSLGQGLEFLIYFQGNSAPDKSGLPSDRFSAERTGGSVSTLTIQRTQQEDSAVYLCASSRDRFYEQYFGPGTRLTVT.

The chain combines TRBV27 with TRBJ1-4, with a weak D call TRBD1 (5 bases). The CDR3 contains 13 residues. V gave up 8 bases and J gave up 7 bases, with 14 bases separating them. Germline lookup yields CDR1 MNHEY and CDR2 SMNVEV (reference sequence). The CDR3 DNA sequence: TGTGCCAGCGCGTCGGGACTTCTTGAAAAACTGTTTTTT. Translation gives CASASGLLEKLFF.

CDR3 amino acids: CSVFTGNTEAFF. The CDR3 region has the DNA TGCAGCGTTTTTACAGGGAACACTGAAGCTTTCTTT. V and J are TRBV29-1 and TRBJ1-1, with D tentatively TRBD1 (5 bases). Looked up from germline, CDR1 is SQVTM and CDR2 is ANQGSEA. The CDR3 is 12 residues long. V was pared by 5 bases and J by 1 base, with 8 bases between.

CDR3 region: CSVEEGGGTDTQYF. Here the CDR3 DNA reads TGCAGCGTTGAAGAGGGCGGGGGCACAGATACGCAGTATTTT. The V call is TRBV29-1, the J call TRBJ2-3; a weak D match, TRBD2 (6 bases). Trimming removed 0 bases at V and 1 base at J, with 8 bases between. The CDR3 runs to 14 residues. CDR1 is SQVTM and CDR2 is ANQGSEA in the germline V gene.

The chain is built from TRBV13 and TRBJ2-7, with D possibly being TRBD2 (5 bases). Germline CDR1 PRHDT, CDR2 FYEKMQ (reference sequence). CDR3 length equals 15 residues. Trimming left V 6 bases short and J 3 bases short, with 18 bases between. CDR3 DNA sequence: TGTGCCAGCAGTTTGGTCGGGCGGGCCAACTACGAGCAGTACTTC. It codes for CASSLVGRANYEQYF.

This clone was seen just once. This CDR3 is CASSTRQGFNEQYF. The CDR3 coding sequence is TGTGCCAGCTCAACCAGACAGGGATTTAACGAGCAGTACTTC. The chain recombines TRBV18 with TRBJ2-7, with TRBD1 matching 7 bases. This CDR3 comprises 14 residues. Losses at the gene ends were 5 bases for V and 5 bases for J; bases not matched to a gene: 9. CDR1 KGHSH and CDR2 LQKENI come from the germline V gene.